Listed below are T cell receptor beta chains from one sample, sequenced in a study of blood T cell repertoires in COVID-19. Produced via immunoSEQ multiplex PCR; TCRdb's table is partial and in-frame only. The sample contains 490,000 or so clones, about 88% of which appear only once. Sequenced: PBMCs or T cells enriched from blood (not recorded which). The receptors shown here come from a woman between 55 and 75 years old who had recovered from COVID-19. Both conserved end residues are part of each CDR3. Fields, in order: V gene, J gene, D gene, CDR3 protein. The D gene is left open where the match is weak.

TRBV24-1	TRBJ2-7	TRBD1	CATSDGTVYPYEQYF
TRBV12-3/TRBV12-4	TRBJ1-5	TRBD1	CASSRDSRGPQHF
TRBV10-3	TRBJ2-2	.	CAISPNGGELFF
TRBV24-1	TRBJ1-2	.	CATSDAGRGYTF
TRBV18	TRBJ2-3	.	CASSPQADTQYF
TRBV7-9	TRBJ1-5	TRBD1	CASSTQGSNQPQHF
TRBV2	TRBJ1-1	TRBD1	CASSWDRDQNTEAFF
TRBV19	TRBJ2-1	TRBD1	CASSHHRDRDYNEQFF
TRBV6-2/TRBV6-3	TRBJ2-3	.	CASSYSSRGGTDTQYF
TRBV7-7	TRBJ2-5	.	CASSLDREETQYF
TRBV29-1	TRBJ1-1	.	CSVVGPGTEAFF
TRBV24-1	TRBJ1-5	.	CATGTGSNQPQHF
TRBV6-5	TRBJ1-2	.	CASSYSRASEGYGYTF
TRBV27	TRBJ2-5	.	CASSLWGAEETQYF
TRBV18	TRBJ1-3	TRBD1	CASSATTGGSGNTIYF
TRBV6-6	TRBJ1-1	TRBD1	CASSLGGQGAGEAFF
TRBV6-1	TRBJ1-2	.	CASSEAAARDGYTF
TRBV19	TRBJ2-3	.	CATSEGGADTQYF
TRBV19	TRBJ2-3	.	CASSSSGATDTQYF
TRBV11-2	TRBJ2-7	.	CASSLLPTRYEQYF
TRBV11-3	TRBJ2-3	.	CASSLSVGVGALYF
TRBV5-1	TRBJ2-5	.	CASSSGSGTQYF
TRBV9	TRBJ2-1	TRBD1	CASSVDDRGYYNEQFF
TRBV27	TRBJ2-7	.	CASSRTQGKSYEQYF
TRBV30	TRBJ2-2	.	CAWSGGGASGELFF
TRBV3-1/TRBV3-2	TRBJ1-1	.	CASSQAGESGAFF
TRBV3-1/TRBV3-2	TRBJ2-3	TRBD2	CASSQDLLAGGTDTQYF
TRBV2	TRBJ1-2	TRBD1	CAGLGQAPGYTF
TRBV5-1	TRBJ1-1	TRBD1	CASSPTPTGVNTEAFF
TRBV2	TRBJ1-2	TRBD1	CAGGTGGNYGYTF
TRBV24-1	TRBJ2-3	TRBD2	CATSDSGRGNTDTQYF
TRBV3-1/TRBV3-2	TRBJ1-1	TRBD1	CASTSGGNTEAFF
TRBV18	TRBJ1-2	.	CASSPTSEGPHRF
TRBV18	TRBJ2-5	.	CASSVSQGQETQYF
TRBV3-1/TRBV3-2	TRBJ1-6	.	CASSPGGGNSPLHF
TRBV9	TRBJ1-5	.	CASSEQGDWQPQHF
TRBV9	TRBJ2-3	TRBD2	CASSSSVAGGTDTQYF
TRBV9	TRBJ2-5	TRBD2	CASSAGLAGTLQETQYF
TRBV9	TRBJ1-1	.	CASSPPIGRNTEAFF
TRBV10-2	TRBJ1-5	TRBD1	CASSSRDRASNQPQHF
TRBV27	TRBJ2-1	.	CASRVPGTSYNEQFF
TRBV5-1	TRBJ2-5	TRBD1	CASSLGTQGTETQYF
TRBV11-2	TRBJ1-3	.	CASSLDRDFGNTIYF
TRBV24-1	TRBJ2-1	TRBD2	CATSDDASGGPYNEQFF
TRBV18	TRBJ2-1	.	CASSPPGYDEQFF
TRBV5-4	TRBJ2-2	TRBD2	CASSLGLALNTGELFF
TRBV5-4	TRBJ1-6	TRBD1	CASSKTGVGNSPLHF
TRBV6-5	TRBJ1-1	.	CASSSGGTEAFF
TRBV29-1	TRBJ2-1	TRBD2	CSVDLWGGNEQFF
TRBV18	TRBJ1-1	.	CASSPRTPMNTEAFF
TRBV6-5	TRBJ2-1	.	CASSYGGSGRNEQFF
TRBV5-1	TRBJ2-1	TRBD2	CASSYGGGAYNEQFF
TRBV7-8	TRBJ2-7	TRBD1	CASSLASGQGSYEQYF
TRBV10-3	TRBJ2-7	TRBD1	CAISGSGQVAYEQYF
TRBV28	TRBJ2-3	.	CASSLSASSTDTQYF
TRBV18	TRBJ2-2	.	CASSPRQSTGELFF
TRBV19	TRBJ1-5	.	CASSNRDNQPQHF
TRBV10-3	TRBJ2-2	TRBD1	CAIRPATGVTGELFF